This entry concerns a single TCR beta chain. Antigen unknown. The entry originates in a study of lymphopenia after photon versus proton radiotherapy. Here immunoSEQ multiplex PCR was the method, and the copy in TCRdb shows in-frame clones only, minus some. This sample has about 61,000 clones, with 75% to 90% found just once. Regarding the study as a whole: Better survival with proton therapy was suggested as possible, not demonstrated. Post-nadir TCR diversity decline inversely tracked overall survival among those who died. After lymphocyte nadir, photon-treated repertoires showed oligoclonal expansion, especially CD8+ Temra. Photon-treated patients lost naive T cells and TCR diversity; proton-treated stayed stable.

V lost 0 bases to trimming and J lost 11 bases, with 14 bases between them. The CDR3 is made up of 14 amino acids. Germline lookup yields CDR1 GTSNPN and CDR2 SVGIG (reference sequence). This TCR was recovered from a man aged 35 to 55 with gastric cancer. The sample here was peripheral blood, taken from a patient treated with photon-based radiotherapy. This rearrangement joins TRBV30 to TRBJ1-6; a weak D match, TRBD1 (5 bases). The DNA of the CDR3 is TGTGCCTGGAGTGTTGGGACGGGGGAGACACCCCTCCACTTT. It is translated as CAWSVGTGETPLHF.